What follows are 20 T cell receptor beta chains derived from one specimen sequenced in a study of T cell changes during pregnancy in multiple sclerosis. The method was immunoSEQ multiplex PCR; TCRdb's version includes in-frame clones alone and lacks a portion of them. The sample contains tens of thousands of clones, 90% of which appear only once. This specimen consisted of peripheral blood, obtained in the third trimester of pregnancy. The source is a female donor in good health, enrolled as a control in a pregnancy study.

The rearrangement uses TRBV6-5 and TRBJ2-2; no clear D. The V gene lost 3 bases and the J gene lost 3 bases, with 14 bases spanning the gap. The CDR3 contains 16 residues. Germline CDR1 is MNHEY and CDR2 is SVGAGI. CDR3 loop: CASSYSLYQDTGELFF. As DNA, the CDR3 is TGTGCCAGCAGTTATTCCCTTTACCAGGACACCGGGGAGCTGTTTTTT.

This rearrangement joins TRBV7-2 to TRBJ2-5; the match to TRBD2 covers 9 bases. Trimming removed 0 bases from V and 4 bases from J; junction bases left unmatched: 15. There are 19 residues in the CDR3. CDR1 and CDR2 from the germline V gene are SGHTA and FQGNSA. This CDR3 reads CASSLAPRASGGLRETQYF. The CDR3 coding sequence is TGTGCCAGCAGCTTAGCGCCTCGTGCCAGCGGGGGGCTCAGAGAGACCCAGTACTTC.

The chain recombines TRBV15 with TRBJ1-5; D not certain. V dropped 1 base and J dropped 4 bases, with 14 bases sitting between them. The CDR3 loop spans 16 amino acids. Germline loops: CDR1 LNHNV, CDR2 YYDKDF (reference sequence). This chain's CDR3 is CATSRVPREGNQPQHF. For the CDR3, the DNA is TGTGCCACCAGCAGAGTGCCGAGGGAGGGTAATCAGCCCCAGCATTTT.

The CDR3 sequence is CASSPQDRGRVQPQHF. As DNA, the CDR3 is TGTGCCAGCAGTCCCCAGGACAGGGGGCGCGTTCAGCCCCAGCATTTT. The rearrangement links TRBV27 to TRBJ1-5; 11 nucleotides align to TRBD1. The CDR3 is 16 amino acids. V shed 5 bases and J 6 bases; nucleotides not matched to a gene: 9. Looked up from germline, CDR1 is MNHEY and CDR2 is SMNVEV (reference sequence).

The J gene is TRBJ2-1, the V gene TRBV5-6, with TRBD2 matching 14 bases. V lost 3 bases to trimming and J lost 8 bases; unmatched junction nucleotides: 7. Germline values: CDR1 SGHDT, CDR2 YYEEEE. This CDR3 comprises 16 residues. CDR3 nucleotide sequence: TGTGCCAGCAGCTGGGGCCCGGGACTAGCGGGAGATGAGCAGTTCTTC. It is translated as CASSWGPGLAGDEQFF.

The V call is TRBV29-1, the J call TRBJ1-2, with D maybe TRBD1 (6 bases). CDR3 length: 11 amino acids. Per the germline V gene, CDR1 is SQVTM and CDR2 is ANQGSEA. CDR3 protein: CTGQTNYGYTF. For the CDR3, the DNA is TGCACCGGACAGACTAACTATGGCTACACCTTC.

The chain has TRBV28 and TRBJ1-2; 11 bases are a match to TRBD1. The CDR3 has 16 residues. Germline CDR1 reads MDHEN; CDR2 reads SYDVKM. Unmatched junction bases numbered 4, after V lost 1 base and J lost 3 bases. Here the CDR3 DNA reads TGTGCCAGCAGTTTATCCGGGACAGGGGGGTACTATGGCTACACCTTC. Protein product: CASSLSGTGGYYGYTF.

The chain joins TRBV7-9 to TRBJ2-5; 7 nucleotides align to TRBD2. Germline assignment: CDR1 SEHNR and CDR2 FQNEAQ (reference sequence). Trimming at V came to 1 base and at J to 7 bases, leaving 6 bases not matched to a gene. This CDR3 region has 14 residues. This CDR3 is CASSLDLTGGTQYF. Written as DNA, the CDR3 is TGTGCCAGCAGCTTAGACCTCACGGGAGGGACCCAGTACTTC.

Comment on this clone: At one end, the junction sequence differs from germline, possibly due to a read error. The chain has TRBV18 and TRBJ1-1; D is unresolved. Germline CDR1 reads KGHSH; CDR2 reads LQKENI. This CDR3 spans 13 amino acids. The chain's CDR3 is CASSPKENAEAFF. CDR3 DNA: TGTGCCAGCTCACCGAAGGAGAACGCTGAAGCTTTCTTT.

The V call is TRBV7-2, the J call TRBJ2-2; 7 positions match TRBD1. CDR1 and CDR2 from the germline V gene are SGHTA and FQGNSA. After removal of 7 bases from V and 0 bases from J, the junction contained 2 bases not matched to a gene. This CDR3 has 14 amino acids. The CDR3 DNA reads as TGTGCCAGCATGGACAGGTCGAACACCGGGGAGCTGTTTTTT. Amino acid sequence: CASMDRSNTGELFF.

The rearrangement joins TRBV30 to TRBJ1-1; 7 positions match TRBD1. With V trimmed by 7 bases and J by 4 bases, 3 bases remained unmatched. The CDR3 consists of 11 residues. From germline, CDR1 is GTSNPN and CDR2 SVGIG (reference sequence). CDR3 sequence reads: CALTGITEAFF. CDR3 coding DNA: TGTGCCTTGACAGGGATCACTGAAGCTTTCTTT.

The V gene is TRBV6-5, the J gene TRBJ2-5, with D perhaps matching TRBD2 (5 bases). V was cut by 2 bases and J by 5 bases, with 12 bases left in between. The CDR3 length is 14 residues. The germline V gene has CDR1 MNHEY and CDR2 SVGAGI. The CDR3 protein is CASSYAPERETQYF. The CDR3 DNA is TGTGCCAGCAGTTACGCGCCGGAGCGGGAGACCCAGTACTTC.

V and J are TRBV10-2 and TRBJ2-7; D is possibly TRBD1 (5 bases). CDR3 size: 12 residues. Between the trimmed V and J ends, which lost 6 bases and 5 bases, there was a span of 11 bases. In germline, CDR1 is WSHSY, CDR2 SAAADI. Here the CDR3 reads CASSVQGDEQYF. The CDR3 region has the DNA TGCGCCAGCAGCGTCCAGGGCGACGAGCAGTACTTC.

The chain joins TRBV25-1 to TRBJ2-2; 11 bases are shared with TRBD2. V shed 7 bases, J shed 4 bases, and the junction held 2 bases outside the gene matches. Germline V gene data show CDR1 as MGHDK and CDR2 as SYGVNS. The CDR3 loop spans 14 amino acids. The CDR3, as DNA: TGTGCCAGCACCGGACTAGCGGGCACCGGGGAGCTGTTTTTT. Translation: CASTGLAGTGELFF.

This chain links TRBV19 with TRBJ2-1, with 9 bases identical to TRBD1. Germline assignment: CDR1 LNHDA and CDR2 SQIVND (reference sequence). The CDR3 has 16 residues. The ends lost 0 bases at V and 7 bases at J; junction bases unmatched: 7. The CDR3 DNA reads TGTGCCAGTAGTATAGATATGGGACAGGGAAGGAATGAGCAGTTCTTC. It specifies CASSIDMGQGRNEQFF.

This chain joins TRBV10-1 and TRBJ2-1, with 10 bases that match TRBD1. Germline CDR1 and CDR2: WNHNN and SYGVQD (reference sequence). The CDR3 consists of 20 residues. The trim removed 8 bases at V and 1 base at J, leaving 20 bases unmatched. As DNA, the CDR3 is TGCGCCAGCGACGATGGGGACAGGGGACCCCCGAGGGGATCCTACAATGAGCAGTTCTTC. Its protein is CASDDGDRGPPRGSYNEQFF.

Written as DNA, the CDR3 is TGCGCCAGCAGCCAAGAAACAAAGATTACCTACGAGCAGTACTTC. Amino acids: CASSQETKITYEQYF. The chain joins TRBV4-1 to TRBJ2-7, with no clear D. Germline V lookup: CDR1 MGHRA, CDR2 YSYEKL. V gave up 0 bases and J gave up 2 bases, with 11 bases separating them. The CDR3 has 15 amino acids.

This clone appeared once. This rearrangement joins TRBV11-2 to TRBJ1-2; a possible D gene is TRBD1 (5 bases). Trimming took off 6 bases at V and 3 bases at J, with 17 bases between the two ends. This CDR3 comprises 15 residues. Germline values: CDR1 SGHAT, CDR2 FQNNGV. CDR3 region: CASSYNVGGDYGYTF. The CDR3 DNA follows: TGTGCCAGCAGTTATAATGTCGGGGGAGACTATGGCTACACCTTC.

This clone was counted a single time. The chain joins TRBV28 to TRBJ2-5; no clear D gene. CDR1 and CDR2 (germline): MDHEN, SYDVKM. The germline V and J ends were trimmed by 6 bases and 5 bases, with 10 bases remaining between them. This CDR3 is built from 12 residues. CDR3 nucleotide sequence: TGTGCCAGCAGCTCCGATGGCGAGACCCAGTACTTC. It yields the protein CASSSDGETQYF.

CDR3 amino acids: CASSLGGLSQETQYF. The CDR3 nucleotides read TGTGCCAGCAGTTTAGGGGGCCTATCCCAAGAGACCCAGTACTTC. The rearrangement uses TRBV27 and TRBJ2-5, with D possibly being TRBD1 (6 bases). The germline CDR1 and CDR2 sequences are MNHEY and SMNVEV (reference sequence). The CDR3 has 15 amino acids. The ends were cut back, 2 bases at V and 1 base at J, with 11 bases in the middle.